The T cell receptor beta chain under discussion was sequenced for a study of cytomegalovirus exposure and HLA in healthy donors. This clone was observed a few times. Antigen: not known. The PCR ran on 60 Vbeta and 13 Jbeta primers. Assay: immunoSEQ multiplex PCR; the TCRdb copy retains only in-frame clones and omits some. The table shows 110,000 to 150,000 clones, with more than 7.5% occurring only once. Study results and caveats: A missense DCLRE1C variant was associated with V- and J-gene trimming of TCR beta chains in a later analysis, and an independent cohort replicated the association. A later analysis reportedly identified an Asian-associated ancestry cluster as carrying fewer N-insertions than the roughly 700-donor mean.

The TCR originated in a middle-aged man in good health and CMV-seronegative. The sequenced sample consisted of PBMCs.

CDR3 nucleotide sequence: TGCAGCGTATCAACGGACGGGCCGGGGGGCAATCAGCCCCAGCATTTT. Protein sequence: CSVSTDGPGGNQPQHF. The chain couples TRBV29-1 to TRBJ1-5; D is possibly TRBD1 (5 bases). Germline V gives CDR1 SQVTM, CDR2 ANQGSEA. The CDR3 sequence is 16 residues long. Trimming left V 6 bases short and J 2 bases short, with 20 bases between.